The clone carrying this T cell receptor beta chain was recorded at least ten times. The antigen is not known. The trim removed 7 bases at V and 6 bases at J, leaving 14 bases unmatched. This CDR3 has 15 amino acids. Germline loops: CDR1 LNHDA, CDR2 SQIVND (reference sequence). This entry is derived from a study of molecular identifiers for immune sequencing clone quantification. As for the study in general: In replicates, RNA taken from approximately 22,000 or 94,000 naive CD8 cells was divided five ways, and four portions underwent sequencing. Points from the study as a whole: Spiked Jurkat TCR RNA equivalent to one cell was reportedly detectable in about a million naive cells. More than 97% of effector molecules, versus under 1% of naive-cell molecules, belonged to clones above 20 RNA copies.

TCRdb redid the calling of the PCR reads with MiXCR, one entry per CDR3 protein. The sample lists over 600,000 distinct CDR3 sequences, just under 20% occurring once. Sequenced sample: naive CD8+ T cells from blood, with Jurkat cell RNA spiked in. As for subset: FACS-sorted CD8+CD4-CCR7+CD45RA+ naive T cells. The chain combines TRBV19 with TRBJ1-1; 7 bases agree with TRBD1. The TCR was taken from a human donor in good health. Some libraries in this study had Jurkat cell RNA spiked in. The CDR3: CASTPTRRGQAEAFF. CDR3 in DNA: TGTGCCAGTACCCCCACCCGGAGGGGGCAAGCTGAAGCTTTCTTT. Looking up the rest from reference TRBV19 and TRBJ1-1 gives the full variable domain: DGGITQSPKYLFRKEGQNVTLSCEQNLNHDAMYWYRQDPGQGLRLIYYSQIVNDFQKGDIAEGYSVSREKKESFPLTVTSAQKNPTAFYLCASTPTRRGQAEAFFGQGTRLTVV.